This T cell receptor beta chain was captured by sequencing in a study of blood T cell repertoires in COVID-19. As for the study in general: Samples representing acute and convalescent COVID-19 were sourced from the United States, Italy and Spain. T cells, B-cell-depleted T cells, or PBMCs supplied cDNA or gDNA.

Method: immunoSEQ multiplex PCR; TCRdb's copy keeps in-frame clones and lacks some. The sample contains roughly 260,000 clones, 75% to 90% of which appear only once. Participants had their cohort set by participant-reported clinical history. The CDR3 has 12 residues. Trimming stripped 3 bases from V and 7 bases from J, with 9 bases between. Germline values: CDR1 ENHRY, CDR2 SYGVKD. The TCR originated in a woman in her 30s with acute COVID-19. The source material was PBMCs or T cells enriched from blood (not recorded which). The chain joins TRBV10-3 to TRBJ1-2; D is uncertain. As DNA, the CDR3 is TGTGCCATCAGTGATTCGTCCAGTGGCTACACCTTC. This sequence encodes CAISDSSSGYTF.